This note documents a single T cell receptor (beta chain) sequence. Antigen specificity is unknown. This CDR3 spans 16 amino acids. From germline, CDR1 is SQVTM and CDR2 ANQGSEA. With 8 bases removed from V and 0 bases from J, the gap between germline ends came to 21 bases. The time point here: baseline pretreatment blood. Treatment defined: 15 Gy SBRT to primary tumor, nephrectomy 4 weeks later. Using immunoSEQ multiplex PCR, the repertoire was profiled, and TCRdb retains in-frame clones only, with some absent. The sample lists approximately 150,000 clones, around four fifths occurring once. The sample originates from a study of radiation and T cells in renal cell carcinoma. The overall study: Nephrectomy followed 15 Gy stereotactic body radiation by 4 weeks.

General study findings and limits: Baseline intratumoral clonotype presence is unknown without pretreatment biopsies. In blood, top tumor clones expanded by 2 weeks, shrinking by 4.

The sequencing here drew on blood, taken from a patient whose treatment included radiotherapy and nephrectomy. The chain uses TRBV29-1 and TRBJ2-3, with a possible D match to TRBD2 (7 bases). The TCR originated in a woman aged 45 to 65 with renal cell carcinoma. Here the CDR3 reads CSISRGASDSTDTQYF. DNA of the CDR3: TGCAGCATCTCCCGGGGGGCTAGCGATAGCACAGATACGCAGTATTTT.